This T cell receptor beta chain came from a study of T cell repertoires in cytomegalovirus infection. Study details: In public TCR beta signatures, there were indications of both CMV infection and matching HLA type.

The CDR3 extends over 18 amino acids. V was clipped by 6 bases and J by 0 bases; unmatched bases: 14. Germline V gene sequence: CDR1 MNHNS, CDR2 SASEGT. TCRdb re-analysed the reads in MiXCR, keeping a single row per CDR3 protein. The data hold around 350,000 distinct CDR3 sequences, with approximately 18% observed a single time. The rearrangement links TRBV6-1 to TRBJ2-3; 8 bases match TRBD2. The receptor's source is a human donor in good health (CMV status not recorded). Some clones in this sample may be carry-over from other donors' samples. The sequencing sample was made of PBMCs. CDR3 DNA: TGTGCCAGCAGGGTTACTAGCGGAGGAGGTCGTAGCACAGATACGCAGTATTTT. This translates into CASRVTSGGGRSTDTQYF.